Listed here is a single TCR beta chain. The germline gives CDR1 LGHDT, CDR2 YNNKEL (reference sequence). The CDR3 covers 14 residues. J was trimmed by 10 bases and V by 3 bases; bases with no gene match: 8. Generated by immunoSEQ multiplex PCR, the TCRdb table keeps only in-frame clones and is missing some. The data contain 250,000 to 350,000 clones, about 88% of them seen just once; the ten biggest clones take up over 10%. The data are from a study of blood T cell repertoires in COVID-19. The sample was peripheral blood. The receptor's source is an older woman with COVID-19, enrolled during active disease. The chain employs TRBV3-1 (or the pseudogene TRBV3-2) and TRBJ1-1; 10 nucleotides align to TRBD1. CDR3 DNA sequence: TGTGCCAGCAGCCACGGGACAGGGGAATTAGCAGCTTTCTTT. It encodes CASSHGTGELAAFF.